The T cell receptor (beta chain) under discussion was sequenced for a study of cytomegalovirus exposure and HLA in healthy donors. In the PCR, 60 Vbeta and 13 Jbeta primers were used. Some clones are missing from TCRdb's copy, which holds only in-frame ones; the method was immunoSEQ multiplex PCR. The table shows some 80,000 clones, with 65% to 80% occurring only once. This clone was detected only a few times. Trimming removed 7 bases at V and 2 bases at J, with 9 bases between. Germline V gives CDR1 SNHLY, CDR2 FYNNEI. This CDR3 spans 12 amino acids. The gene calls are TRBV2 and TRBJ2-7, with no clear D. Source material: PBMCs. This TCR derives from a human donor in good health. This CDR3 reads CASTPVPYEQYF. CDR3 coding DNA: TGTGCCAGCACCCCGGTCCCCTACGAGCAGTACTTC.